This is a list of T cell receptor beta chains from one sample in a study of blood T cell repertoires in COVID-19. The repertoire was sequenced with immunoSEQ multiplex PCR; TCRdb's copy has only in-frame clones and lacks some. The profile shows about 180,000 clones, roughly 82% of them singletons. Sequencing was carried out using peripheral blood. These receptors were obtained from a woman aged 70-85 years with acute or convalescent COVID-19. The CDR3 runs from the conserved cysteine through the conserved F or W. The order of the fields is J gene, V gene, clone size, D gene, CDR3 length, CDR3 protein, CDR3 DNA. A D gene is named only where the DNA matches it firmly. Clone size is not always given. Where it is, it says once, few, many or a class for expanded clones.

>TRBJ1-1|TRBV7-9|-|-|15
CASSLWQGMNTEAFF
TGTGCCAGCAGCTTATGGCAGGGCATGAACACTGAAGCTTTCTTT
>TRBJ2-2|TRBV24-1|-|-|16
CATSDPGTSNTGELFF
TGTGCCACCAGTGATCCCGGGACTTCTAACACCGGGGAGCTGTTTTTT
>TRBJ2-3|TRBV3-1/TRBV3-2|-|-|14
CASSRNTGSDTQYF
TGTGCCAGCAGCCGAAACACAGGATCGGATACGCAGTATTTT
>TRBJ2-3|TRBV7-3|-|TRBD2|16
CASSLGLAGGSDTQYF
TGTGCCAGCAGCTTGGGTCTAGCGGGGGGGTCAGATACGCAGTATTTT
>TRBJ1-4|TRBV7-9|-|-|13
CASSLERNEKLFF
TGTGCCAGCAGCTTAGAGCGGAATGAAAAACTGTTTTTT
>TRBJ1-6|TRBV20-1|-|-|12
CSASRVNSPLHF
TGCAGTGCTAGTAGAGTTAATTCACCCCTCCACTTT
>TRBJ1-5|TRBV6-2/TRBV6-3|-|TRBD1|15
CASSYPGTVNQPQHF
TGTGCCAGCAGTTACCCCGGGACAGTAAATCAGCCCCAGCATTTT
>TRBJ1-1|TRBV5-1|-|-|13
CASSGGPDTEAFF
TGCGCCAGCAGCGGGGGCCCGGACACTGAAGCTTTCTTT
>TRBJ1-2|TRBV2|-|-|14
CASSAVTGGYGYTF
TGTGCCAGCAGTGCGGTGACAGGTGGCTATGGCTACACCTTC
>TRBJ1-3|TRBV18|-|-|14
CASSPTGSGNTIYF
TGTGCCAGCTCACCAACAGGCTCTGGAAACACCATATATTTT
>TRBJ1-1|TRBV11-2|-|TRBD1|15
CASSLGQGDGTEAFF
TGTGCCAGCAGCTTGGGACAGGGGGACGGCACTGAAGCTTTCTTT
>TRBJ2-2|TRBV25-1|-|TRBD1|13
CASSNTGAGELFF
TGTGCCAGCAGTAATACAGGGGCCGGGGAGCTGTTTTTT
>TRBJ1-1|TRBV28|few|-|11
CASSTGRQAFF
TGTGCCAGCAGCACCGGGAGACAAGCTTTCTTT
>TRBJ2-3|TRBV19|once|TRBD2|16
CASSLPSGSSTDTQYF
TGTGCCAGTAGTCTTCCTAGCGGGAGTAGCACAGATACGCAGTATTTT
>TRBJ2-7|TRBV6-2/TRBV6-3|-|TRBD2|15
CASSYISSGSFEQYF
TGTGCCAGCAGTTACATCTCTAGCGGGAGTTTCGAGCAGTACTTC
>TRBJ1-4|TRBV28|few|-|17
CASSLVQRRSFNEKLFF
TGTGCCAGCAGTTTGGTGCAGCGACGTTCGTTTAATGAAAAACTGTTTTTT
>TRBJ1-6|TRBV2|-|TRBD1|16
CASTADRGLRNSPLHF
TGTGCCAGCACCGCGGACAGGGGGCTTAGGAATTCACCCCTCCACTTT
>TRBJ2-5|TRBV18|-|-|14
CASHAGRYQETQYF
TGTGCCAGCCACGCGGGCCGGTACCAAGAGACCCAGTACTTC
>TRBJ2-4|TRBV5-1|-|-|13
CASSLGEVDIQYF
TGCGCCAGCAGCTTGGGGGAGGTAGACATTCAGTACTTC
>TRBJ2-5|TRBV7-3|once|-|14
CASSPSDSQETQYF
TGTGCCAGCAGCCCATCGGACAGCCAAGAGACCCAGTACTTC
>TRBJ1-5|TRBV6-1|-|-|15
CASSENRDGDQPQHF
TGTGCCAGCAGTGAAAACAGGGATGGGGATCAGCCCCAGCATTTT
>TRBJ1-3|TRBV3-1/TRBV3-2|-|TRBD1|16
CASSQPGTGAGNTIYF
TGTGCCAGCAGCCAACCTGGGACAGGGGCTGGAAACACCATATATTTT
>TRBJ2-3|TRBV24-1|-|-|13
CATAGPSTDTQYF
TGTGCCACCGCGGGCCCTAGCACAGATACGCAGTATTTT
>TRBJ1-2|TRBV28|-|-|14
CASSPAGTLLGYTF
TGTGCCAGCAGTCCCGCGGGGACCCTATTAGGCTACACCTTC
>TRBJ2-1|TRBV6-2/TRBV6-3|-|TRBD2|15
CASSYLAGGVNEQFF
TGTGCCAGCAGTTACCTAGCGGGAGGGGTTAATGAGCAGTTCTTC
>TRBJ2-1|TRBV6-2/TRBV6-3|-|TRBD1|17
CASSYLGTGSPNNEQFF
TGTGCCAGCAGTTACCTTGGGACAGGTAGCCCCAACAATGAGCAGTTCTTC
>TRBJ1-5|TRBV6-5|-|TRBD1|15
CASSRTGESNQPQHF
TGTGCCAGCAGTCGGACAGGGGAGAGCAATCAGCCCCAGCATTTT
>TRBJ2-7|TRBV7-9|-|TRBD1|15
CASSSAGTDSYEQYF
TGTGCCAGCAGCTCCGCCGGGACAGACTCCTACGAGCAGTACTTC
>TRBJ2-1|TRBV11-3|-|-|13
CASSLRGYNEQFF
TGTGCCAGCAGCTTACGAGGGTACAATGAGCAGTTCTTC
>TRBJ2-5|TRBV6-2/TRBV6-3|-|TRBD1|15
CASSMGQGSSETQYF
TGTGCCAGCAGTATGGGACAGGGGTCATCGGAGACCCAGTACTTC
>TRBJ1-6|TRBV30|few|-|14
CAWRQPGYNSPLHF
TGTGCCTGGAGACAACCAGGGTATAATTCACCCCTCCACTTT